This is a list of T cell receptor beta chains from one sample in a study of cytotoxic CD8 clonotypes in ibrutinib-treated CLL. Data came from immunoSEQ multiplex PCR; TCRdb stores just in-frame clones and leaves some out. The table has over 100,000 clones, 80% to 90% seen once. The material sequenced was PBMCs, taken after 24 months of ibrutinib treatment. The source of these receptors is a human donor with chronic lymphocytic leukemia. Each CDR3 is given with its conserved first and last residue. Fields, in order: D gene, J gene, V gene, CDR3 length, clone size, CDR3 protein, CDR3 DNA. The D gene is left open where the match is weak. Clone sizes are given selectively: once, few, many, or a class where the clone is expanded.

D gene: .
J gene: TRBJ1-6
V gene: TRBV6-1
CDR3 length: 12
clone size: few
CDR3 protein: CASSDRTSPLHF
CDR3 DNA: TGTGCCAGCAGTGACCGGACTTCACCCCTCCACTTT

D gene: .
J gene: TRBJ2-7
V gene: TRBV28
CDR3 length: 14
clone size: .
CDR3 protein: CASSSDGRAYEQYF
CDR3 DNA: TGTGCCAGCAGTTCGGACGGACGGGCCTACGAGCAGTACTTC

D gene: .
J gene: TRBJ1-5
V gene: TRBV13
CDR3 length: 12
clone size: .
CDR3 protein: CASSLVNQPQHF
CDR3 DNA: TGTGCCAGCAGCCTGGTCAATCAGCCCCAGCATTTT

D gene: .
J gene: TRBJ2-7
V gene: TRBV7-9
CDR3 length: 15
clone size: .
CDR3 protein: CASRAQGIYASEQYF
CDR3 DNA: TGTGCCAGCCGGGCCCAAGGTATTTATGCGTCTGAGCAGTACTTC

D gene: TRBD1
J gene: TRBJ2-3
V gene: TRBV7-2
CDR3 length: 15
clone size: .
CDR3 protein: CASSFGQGAVDTQYF
CDR3 DNA: TGTGCCAGCAGCTTCGGCCAGGGGGCCGTAGATACGCAGTATTTT

D gene: .
J gene: TRBJ1-6
V gene: TRBV28
CDR3 length: 14
clone size: .
CDR3 protein: CASRTTLDNSPLHF
CDR3 DNA: TGTGCCAGCAGGACCACATTGGATAATTCACCCCTCCACTTT

D gene: TRBD1
J gene: TRBJ2-6
V gene: TRBV2
CDR3 length: 16
clone size: .
CDR3 protein: CASDRDRFSGANVLTF
CDR3 DNA: TGTGCCAGCGACCGGGACAGGTTCTCTGGGGCCAACGTCCTGACTTTC

D gene: .
J gene: TRBJ2-7
V gene: TRBV11-2
CDR3 length: 14
clone size: .
CDR3 protein: CASSLVIGAYEQYF
CDR3 DNA: TGTGCCAGCAGCTTAGTCATCGGGGCTTACGAGCAGTACTTC

D gene: .
J gene: TRBJ2-3
V gene: TRBV18
CDR3 length: 13
clone size: .
CDR3 protein: CASSPFRTDTQYF
CDR3 DNA: TGTGCCAGCTCACCATTTCGCACAGATACGCAGTATTTT

D gene: TRBD1
J gene: TRBJ2-3
V gene: TRBV5-1
CDR3 length: 15
clone size: once
CDR3 protein: CASSGQGPSTDTQYF
CDR3 DNA: TGCGCCAGCAGCGGACAGGGGCCTAGCACAGATACGCAGTATTTT

D gene: .
J gene: TRBJ1-1
V gene: TRBV5-1
CDR3 length: 12
clone size: few
CDR3 protein: CASSLEGFEAFF
CDR3 DNA: TGCGCCAGCAGCTTGGAGGGATTTGAAGCTTTCTTT

D gene: .
J gene: TRBJ2-2
V gene: TRBV29-1
CDR3 length: 14
clone size: .
CDR3 protein: CSVRQGLNTGELFF
CDR3 DNA: TGCAGCGTTCGCCAGGGCCTTAACACCGGGGAGCTGTTTTTT

D gene: .
J gene: TRBJ1-6
V gene: TRBV4-1
CDR3 length: 14
clone size: .
CDR3 protein: CASSPDSYNSPLHF
CDR3 DNA: TGCGCCAGCAGCCCGGACAGCTATAATTCACCCCTCCACTTT

D gene: .
J gene: TRBJ2-1
V gene: TRBV27
CDR3 length: 20
clone size: .
CDR3 protein: CASSLSFSGRGTVRRNEQFF
CDR3 DNA: TGTGCCAGCAGTTTATCGTTCTCCGGTCGCGGGACTGTACGTCGTAATGAGCAGTTCTTC

D gene: TRBD1
J gene: TRBJ2-7
V gene: TRBV6-5
CDR3 length: 14
clone size: .
CDR3 protein: CASSTWTGGYEQYF
CDR3 DNA: TGTGCCAGCAGTACCTGGACAGGGGGCTACGAGCAGTACTTC

D gene: TRBD1
J gene: TRBJ1-4
V gene: TRBV29-1
CDR3 length: 14
clone size: few
CDR3 protein: CSVGTGITNEKLFF
CDR3 DNA: TGCAGCGTTGGGACAGGGATAACTAATGAAAAACTGTTTTTT

D gene: TRBD1
J gene: TRBJ1-1
V gene: TRBV7-7
CDR3 length: 13
clone size: few
CDR3 protein: CASSLDRGTEAFF
CDR3 DNA: TGTGCCAGCAGCTTAGACAGGGGAACTGAAGCTTTCTTT

D gene: .
J gene: TRBJ2-3
V gene: TRBV18
CDR3 length: 14
clone size: .
CDR3 protein: CASSPAGRAGTQYF
CDR3 DNA: TGTGCCAGCTCACCCGCGGGGCGAGCGGGTACGCAGTATTTT

D gene: .
J gene: TRBJ1-2
V gene: TRBV10-3
CDR3 length: 13
clone size: .
CDR3 protein: CAISPDRNYGYTF
CDR3 DNA: TGTGCCATCAGCCCCGACAGGAACTATGGCTACACCTTC

D gene: .
J gene: TRBJ1-2
V gene: TRBV6-6
CDR3 length: 12
clone size: few
CDR3 protein: CASSGMAEGYTF
CDR3 DNA: TGTGCCAGCAGTGGGATGGCGGAGGGCTACACCTTC

D gene: TRBD1
J gene: TRBJ1-5
V gene: TRBV6-5
CDR3 length: 15
clone size: .
CDR3 protein: CASRQQGDSNQPQHF
CDR3 DNA: TGTGCCAGCAGACAGCAGGGGGATAGCAATCAGCCCCAGCATTTT

D gene: TRBD2
J gene: TRBJ2-1
V gene: TRBV4-2
CDR3 length: 21
clone size: .
CDR3 protein: CASSQGPSSGRAGSSYNEQFF
CDR3 DNA: TGTGCCAGCAGCCAAGGCCCCTCTAGCGGGAGGGCCGGGAGCTCCTACAATGAGCAGTTCTTC

D gene: .
J gene: TRBJ1-6
V gene: TRBV7-9
CDR3 length: 16
clone size: .
CDR3 protein: CASSFGRGNIGSPLHF
CDR3 DNA: TGTGCCAGCAGCTTCGGACGGGGAAATATTGGTTCACCCCTCCACTTT

D gene: .
J gene: TRBJ2-1
V gene: TRBV2
CDR3 length: 10
clone size: .
CDR3 protein: CASSGRVLFF
CDR3 DNA: TGTGCCAGCAGTGGCAGGGTATTGTTCTTC